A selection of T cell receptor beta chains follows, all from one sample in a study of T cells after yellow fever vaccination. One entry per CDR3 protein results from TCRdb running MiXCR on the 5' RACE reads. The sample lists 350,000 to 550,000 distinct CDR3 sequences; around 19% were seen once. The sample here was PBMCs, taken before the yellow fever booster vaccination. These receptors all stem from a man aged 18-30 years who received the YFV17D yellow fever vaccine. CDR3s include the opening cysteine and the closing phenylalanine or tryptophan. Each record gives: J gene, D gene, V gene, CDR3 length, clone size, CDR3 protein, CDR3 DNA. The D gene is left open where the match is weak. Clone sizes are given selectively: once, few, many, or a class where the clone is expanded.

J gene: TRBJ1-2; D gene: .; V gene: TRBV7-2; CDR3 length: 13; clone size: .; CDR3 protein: CASSSARVGGYTF; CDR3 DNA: TGTGCCAGCAGCTCCGCCAGGGTTGGTGGCTACACCTTC
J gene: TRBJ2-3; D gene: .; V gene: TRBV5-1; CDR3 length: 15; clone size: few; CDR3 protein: CASSLEDGATDTQYF; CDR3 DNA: TGCGCCAGCAGCTTGGAGGACGGAGCCACAGATACGCAGTATTTT
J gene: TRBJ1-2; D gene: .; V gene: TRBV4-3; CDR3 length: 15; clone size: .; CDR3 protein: CASSQDWREQYGYTF; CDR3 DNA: TGCGCCAGCAGCCAAGACTGGAGGGAGCAATATGGCTACACCTTC
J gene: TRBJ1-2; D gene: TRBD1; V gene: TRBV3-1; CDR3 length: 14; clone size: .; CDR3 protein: CASTAGGRSYGYTF; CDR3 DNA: TGTGCCAGTACCGCAGGGGGCAGGTCCTATGGCTACACCTTC
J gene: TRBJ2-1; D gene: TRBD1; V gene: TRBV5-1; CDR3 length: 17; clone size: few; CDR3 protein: CASSLPQRQGRYNEQFF; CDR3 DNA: TGCGCCAGCAGCTTGCCTCAACGACAGGGGAGATACAATGAGCAGTTCTTC
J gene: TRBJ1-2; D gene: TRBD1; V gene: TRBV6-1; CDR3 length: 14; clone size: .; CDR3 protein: CASSTTGAYYGYTF; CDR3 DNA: TGTGCCAGCAGTACTACAGGGGCCTACTATGGCTACACCTTC
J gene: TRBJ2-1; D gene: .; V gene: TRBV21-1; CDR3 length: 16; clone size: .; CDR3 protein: CASSPTGTPGYNEQFF; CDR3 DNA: TGTGCCAGCAGCCCAACCGGGACGCCCGGGTACAATGAGCAGTTCTTC
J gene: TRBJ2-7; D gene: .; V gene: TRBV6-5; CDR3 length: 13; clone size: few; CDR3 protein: CASSYSRQGSKYF; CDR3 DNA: TGTGCCAGCAGTTACTCGAGGCAAGGGTCGAAGTACTTC
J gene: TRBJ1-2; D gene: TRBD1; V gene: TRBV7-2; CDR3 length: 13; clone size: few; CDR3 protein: CASSSRTGHGYTF; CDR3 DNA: TGTGCCAGCAGCTCAAGGACAGGCCATGGCTACACCTTC
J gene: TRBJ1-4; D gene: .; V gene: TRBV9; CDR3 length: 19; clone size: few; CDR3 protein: CASSVGGGATFGFGEKLFF; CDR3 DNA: TGTGCCAGCAGCGTAGGTGGAGGGGCGACATTCGGTTTTGGTGAAAAACTGTTTTTT
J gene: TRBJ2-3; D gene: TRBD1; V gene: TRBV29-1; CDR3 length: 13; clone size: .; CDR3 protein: CSVRPRTGDTQYF; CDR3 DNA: TGCAGCGTTCGCCCCCGGACAGGGGATACGCAGTATTTT
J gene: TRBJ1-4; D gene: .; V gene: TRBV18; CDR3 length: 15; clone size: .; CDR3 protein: CASSPAGQLSGGLFF; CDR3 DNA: TGTGCCAGCTCACCGGCGGGACAACTTTCGGGAGGACTGTTTTTT
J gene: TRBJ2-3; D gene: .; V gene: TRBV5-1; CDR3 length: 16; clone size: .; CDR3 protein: CASSLALKNLADTQYF; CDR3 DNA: TGCGCCAGCAGCTTGGCCTTGAAAAACCTCGCAGATACGCAGTATTTT
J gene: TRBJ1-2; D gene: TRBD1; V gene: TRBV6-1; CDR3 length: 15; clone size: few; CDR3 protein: CVSSEQGAVRDGYTF; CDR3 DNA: TGTGTCAGCAGTGAACAGGGGGCGGTCAGGGATGGCTACACCTTC
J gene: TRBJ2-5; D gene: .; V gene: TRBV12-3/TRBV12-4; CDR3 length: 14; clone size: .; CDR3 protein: CASSRGRSQETQYF; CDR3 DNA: TGTGCCAGCAGTAGAGGGCGGAGCCAAGAGACCCAGTACTTC
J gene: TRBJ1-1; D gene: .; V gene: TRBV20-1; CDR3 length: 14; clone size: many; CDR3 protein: CSARGGSRNTEAFF; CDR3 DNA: TGCAGTGCTAGAGGGGGGAGTAGGAACACTGAAGCTTTCTTT
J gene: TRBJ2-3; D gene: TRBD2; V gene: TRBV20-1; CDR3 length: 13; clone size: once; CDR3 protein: CSARSGGEDTQYF; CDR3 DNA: TGCAGTGCTAGGAGCGGGGGGGAGGATACGCAGTATTTT
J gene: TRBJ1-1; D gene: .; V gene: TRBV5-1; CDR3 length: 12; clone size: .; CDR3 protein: CASRKGGTEAFF; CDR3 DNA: TGCGCCAGCAGGAAGGGTGGAACTGAAGCTTTCTTT
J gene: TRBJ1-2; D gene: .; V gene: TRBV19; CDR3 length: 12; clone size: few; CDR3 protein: CASTVGGYGYTF; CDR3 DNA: TGTGCCAGTACCGTTGGGGGGTATGGCTACACCTTC
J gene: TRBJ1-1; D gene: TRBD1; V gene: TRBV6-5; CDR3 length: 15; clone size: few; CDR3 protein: CASRLTSTGTTEAFF; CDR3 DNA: TGTGCCAGCAGACTGACTTCGACAGGGACTACTGAAGCTTTCTTT
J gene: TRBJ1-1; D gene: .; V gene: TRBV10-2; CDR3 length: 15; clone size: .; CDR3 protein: CASSQGSLGNTEAFF; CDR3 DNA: TGCGCCAGCAGCCAGGGATCTCTGGGGAACACTGAAGCTTTCTTT
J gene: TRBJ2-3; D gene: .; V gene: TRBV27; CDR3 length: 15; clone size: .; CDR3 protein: CASSPPGRSTDTQYF; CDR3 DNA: TGTGCCAGCAGTCCGCCGGGACGGAGCACAGATACGCAGTATTTT
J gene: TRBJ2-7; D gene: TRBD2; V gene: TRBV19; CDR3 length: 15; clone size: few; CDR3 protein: CASRDERGPVYEQYF; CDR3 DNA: TGTGCCAGTAGGGATGAGCGGGGCCCGGTCTACGAGCAGTACTTC
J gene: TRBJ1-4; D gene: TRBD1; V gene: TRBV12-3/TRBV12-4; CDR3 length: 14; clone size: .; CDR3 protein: CASRRTGAGEKLFF; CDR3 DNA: TGTGCCAGCAGAAGGACAGGGGCGGGAGAAAAACTGTTTTTT
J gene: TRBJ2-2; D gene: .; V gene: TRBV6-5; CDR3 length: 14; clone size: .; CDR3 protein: CASSYMVNTGELFF; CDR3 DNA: TGTGCCAGCAGTTATATGGTGAACACCGGGGAGCTGTTTTTT
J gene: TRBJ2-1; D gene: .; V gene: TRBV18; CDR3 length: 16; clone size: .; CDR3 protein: CASSPPQGISYNEQFF; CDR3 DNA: TGTGCCAGCTCACCGCCCCAGGGGATTTCCTACAATGAGCAGTTCTTC
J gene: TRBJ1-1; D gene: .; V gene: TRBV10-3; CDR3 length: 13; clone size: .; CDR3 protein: CAISVEGRTEAFF; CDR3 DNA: TGTGCCATCAGTGTGGAGGGGAGGACTGAAGCTTTCTTT
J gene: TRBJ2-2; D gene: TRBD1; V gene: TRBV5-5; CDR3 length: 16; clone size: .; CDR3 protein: CASSLVRTGVTGELFF; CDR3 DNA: TGTGCCAGCAGCTTAGTCCGGACAGGGGTCACCGGGGAGCTGTTTTTT
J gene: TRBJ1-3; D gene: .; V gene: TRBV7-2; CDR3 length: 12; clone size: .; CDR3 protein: CASSQRANTIYF; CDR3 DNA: TGTGCCAGCAGCCAGCGGGCAAACACCATATATTTT
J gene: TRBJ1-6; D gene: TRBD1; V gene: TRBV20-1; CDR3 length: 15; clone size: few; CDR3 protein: CSADDRAFINSPLHF; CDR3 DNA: TGCAGTGCAGACGACAGGGCGTTTATAAACTCACCCCTCCACTTT
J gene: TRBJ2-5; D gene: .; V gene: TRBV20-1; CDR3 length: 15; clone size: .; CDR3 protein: CSALATSESAETQYF; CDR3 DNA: TGCAGTGCCCTTGCTACATCGGAGTCAGCTGAGACCCAGTACTTC
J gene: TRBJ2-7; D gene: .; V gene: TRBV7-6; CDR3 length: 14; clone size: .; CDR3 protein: CASSLGGRAYEQYF; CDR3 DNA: TGTGCCAGCAGTTTGGGTGGGCGGGCCTACGAGCAGTACTTC
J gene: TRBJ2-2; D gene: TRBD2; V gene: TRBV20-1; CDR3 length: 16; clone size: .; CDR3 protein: CSARVNSGGNTGELFF; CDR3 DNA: TGCAGTGCTAGAGTGAATAGCGGGGGTAACACCGGGGAGCTGTTTTTT